The clone carrying this TCR beta chain was picked up one time. As defined, naive CD8 cells were CD45RO-negative and positively selected for CCR7, with terminally differentiated effector memory CD45RA+ cells excluded. CDR1 is PRHDT, CDR2 FYEKMQ, per germline (reference sequence). Trimming took 2 bases from V and 8 from J; bases not matched to a gene: 7. This CDR3 is built from 15 residues. Produced via immunoSEQ multiplex PCR; TCRdb's table is partial and in-frame only. The sample has about 2 million clones, 85% to 95% seen once. This sample was included in a study of shared clonotypes between healthy human individuals.

The origin of this receptor is a man between 18 and 29 years old in good health. V is TRBV13 and J is TRBJ2-7, with TRBD1 matching 12 bases. Sequencing was performed on naive CD8+ T cells sorted from blood. The CDR3 bases are TGTGCCAGCAGCTTAAAGGGACAGGGGGCAGTCAAGCAGTACTTC. As protein: CASSLKGQGAVKQYF.